This is a list of T cell receptor beta chains from one sample in a study of blood T cells in healthy people across ages. MiXCR, run by TCRdb on the 5' RACE reads, gives a single entry per CDR3 protein. The repertoire holds 1.5 million to 2 million distinct CDR3 sequences, with 28% as singletons. Input material: blood. Receptors were obtained from a woman aged 30 to 39 in good health. The CDR3 runs from the conserved cysteine through the conserved F or W. Fields, in order: V gene, J gene, clone size, D gene, CDR3 DNA, CDR3 protein. D genes are given only for firm matches. Clone size is given for some rows only: seen once, a few or many times, or a class if the clone is expanded.

TRBV20-1	TRBJ2-7	.	.	TGCAGTGCTCGCAGACAGGGAGGAGACGAGCGGTACTTC	CSARRQGGDERYF
TRBV30	TRBJ1-2	few	TRBD1	TGTGCCTGGATCACAGGGGTTTATGGCTACACCTTC	CAWITGVYGYTF
TRBV12-3/TRBV12-4	TRBJ2-7	many	TRBD1	TGTGCCAGCAGTTCTGGACAGGTCGGGCAGTACTTC	CASSSGQVGQYF
TRBV18	TRBJ2-1	few	.	TGTGCCAGCTCGCCTCCGTTCCCGAGATTTTCCAATGAGCAGTTCTTC	CASSPPFPRFSNEQFF
TRBV20-1	TRBJ2-1	.	TRBD1	TGCAGTGCTAGAGGGCCGGGACAGGGGGACGCCGGGGAGCTGTTCTTC	CSARGPGQGDAGELFF
TRBV15	TRBJ2-1	.	.	TGTGCCTCATCCGGGACGCAGAGCTCCTACAATGAGCAGTTCTTC	CASSGTQSSYNEQFF
TRBV6-1	TRBJ2-5	few	.	TGTGCCAGCCGGTCCCGGGGTAGGAAACAAGAGACCCAGTACTTC	CASRSRGRKQETQYF
TRBV20-1	TRBJ1-2	few	.	TGCAGTGCTCCGATCGGTGGCTATGGCTACACCTTC	CSAPIGGYGYTF
TRBV5-5	TRBJ1-1	.	.	TGTGCCAGCAGCTTGGACTTACTCGGTGAAGCTTTCTTT	CASSLDLLGEAFF
TRBV6-1	TRBJ2-3	.	.	TGTGCCAGCAGTGAAGTGGGGAGAGGCACAGATACGCAGTATTTT	CASSEVGRGTDTQYF
TRBV20-1	TRBJ1-5	.	.	TGCAGTGCTAGACGGAGGGGCGCGTCCGGCAATCAGCCCCAGCATTTT	CSARRRGASGNQPQHF
TRBV29-1	TRBJ1-2	many	TRBD1	TGCAGCGTTGAGAAGGGGGCGCACGGCTATGGCTACACCTTC	CSVEKGAHGYGYTF
TRBV5-1	TRBJ2-7	.	.	TGCGCCAACAGCGCCGCCACAGGGCCTAGCTCCTACGAGCAGTACTTC	CANSAATGPSSYEQYF
TRBV7-6	TRBJ2-7	few	TRBD2	TGTGCCAGCAGTTCGGGACTAGCGGGGGCGCCTTTAGTATACGAGCAGTACTTC	CASSSGLAGAPLVYEQYF
TRBV21-1	TRBJ2-7	.	.	TGTGCCAGCAGCCGACGACTAAGGGACAGGGACTTCTCCTACGAGCAGTACTTC	CASSRRLRDRDFSYEQYF
TRBV20-1	TRBJ1-5	.	.	TGCAGTACTACCCGGCGTGTCGGGGGCTGGGGCAATCAGCCCCAGCATTTT	CSTTRRVGGWGNQPQHF
TRBV20-1	TRBJ1-2	few	TRBD1	TGCAGTGCTAGATATCCCAGGACAGGGACGGTTTTCGATGGCTACACCTTC	CSARYPRTGTVFDGYTF
TRBV4-1	TRBJ2-7	few	.	TGCGTCAGCAGCCAAGGGGGTGGGAGCTCCTACGAGCAGTACTTC	CVSSQGGGSSYEQYF